The rows below give T cell receptor beta chains drawn from one sample of a study of shared clonotypes between healthy human individuals. The assay was immunoSEQ multiplex PCR, and TCRdb's table has in-frame clones only and misses some. Of about 1.1 million clones in the sample, 60% to 85% are singletons; the top ten hold 0.85% to 1%. Material for sequencing was memory CD4+ T cells from PBMCs. These receptor sequences come from a man between 18 and 35 years old in good health. Some clones in this sample may be carry-over from other donors' samples. CDR3s include the opening cysteine and the closing phenylalanine or tryptophan. The D gene is left open where the match is weak. For some rows the clone size is stated as once, few or many, or as a class when expanded; others skip it.

v_gene,abundance,d_gene,j_gene,CDR3nt,CDR3aa
TRBV18,.,.,TRBJ2-1,TGTGCCAGCTCACCGAGGGCGCACATTAGCGTAAGCTCCTACAATGAGCAGTTCTTC,CASSPRAHISVSSYNEQFF
TRBV27,.,.,TRBJ1-1,TGTGCCAGCAGCCCAGGGTTGTACGGCACTGAAGCTTTCTTT,CASSPGLYGTEAFF
TRBV6-6,.,.,TRBJ1-1,TGTGCCAGCAGCCGCCGCGGTCGTGTCCTGGGAACTTTCTTT,CASSRRGRVLGTFF
TRBV20-1,.,.,TRBJ2-1,TGCAGTGCTGGAAGGAAGTATGAGCAGTTCTTC,CSAGRKYEQFF
TRBV29-1,.,.,TRBJ1-1,TGCAGCGTTGACAGGGGAGGTGACACTGAAGCTTTCTTT,CSVDRGGDTEAFF
TRBV6-6,.,TRBD1,TRBJ2-5,TGTGCCAGCACCGGGACAGGGCAGGAGACCCAGTACTTC,CASTGTGQETQYF
TRBV5-1,.,.,TRBJ1-5,TGCGCCAGCAGCCCAGGGGAGGCACGCAATCAGCCCCAGCATTTT,CASSPGEARNQPQHF
TRBV6-1,.,.,TRBJ2-7,TGTGCCAGCAGTGAAATTACACGGGCTCGGACCTACGAGCAGTACTTC,CASSEITRARTYEQYF
TRBV11-3,once,.,TRBJ1-1,TGTGCCAGCAGCCGAGGAGGGGACACTGAAGCTTTCTTT,CASSRGGDTEAFF
TRBV11-2,.,.,TRBJ2-7,TGTGCCAGCAGCCCGACTGGGGGAGGTTCCTACGAGCAGTACTTC,CASSPTGGGSYEQYF
TRBV19,.,TRBD1,TRBJ1-2,TGTGCCAGTAGCCCAGGGGGCCCCTATGGCTACACCTTC,CASSPGGPYGYTF